A single sample is the source of the 21 T cell receptor beta chains below, sequenced in a study of cytomegalovirus exposure and HLA in healthy donors. Researchers ran the PCR with 60 Vbeta and 13 Jbeta primers. Profiling relied on immunoSEQ multiplex PCR, and the TCRdb table lists in-frame clones only, not all of them. The data hold roughly 30,000 clones, with approximately 87% observed a single time. Input material: PBMCs. These receptors all stem from a boy under 18 in good health and CMV-seronegative.

The J gene is TRBJ1-2, the V gene TRBV6-5, with 10 bases aligning to TRBD1. V was clipped by 6 bases and J by 3 bases; unmatched bases: 4. The germline gives CDR1 MNHEY, CDR2 SVGAGI. CDR3 length equals 14 residues. DNA of the CDR3: TGTGCCAGCAGCTGGGACAGGGGTGACTATGGCTACACCTTC. This sequence encodes CASSWDRGDYGYTF.

The table lists this clone with a count of one. V gene TRBV6-5 combines with J gene TRBJ1-6; D is possibly TRBD1 (6 bases). The CDR3 covers 15 residues. Trimming took off 9 bases at V and 13 bases at J, with 25 bases between the two ends. In germline, CDR1 is MNHEY, CDR2 SVGAGI. DNA of the CDR3: TGTGCCAGTACCGCTATTGCCAGGGGCCTATCCCCCCTCCACTTT. This gives the protein CASTAIARGLSPLHF.

J is TRBJ2-1 and V is TRBV30; 8 bases fit TRBD1. Trimming cost V 4 bases and J 1 base; bases outside gene matches: 3. The CDR3 loop spans 14 amino acids. The germline V gene encodes CDR1 GTSNPN and CDR2 SVGIG (reference sequence). CDR3 DNA sequence: TGTGCCTGGACAGGGGGCACGTCCTACAATGAGCAGTTCTTC. Protein: CAWTGGTSYNEQFF.

CDR3 nucleotides: TGTGCCAGCAGCTTAGCCGGGAAACTTTACGAGCAGTACTTC. This codes for CASSLAGKLYEQYF. This sequence joins TRBV7-9 and TRBJ2-5; TRBD2 might be the D (5 bases). The J call is uncertain, as TRBJ2-7 better fits the DNA end. The CDR3 totals 14 residues. CDR1 is SEHNR, CDR2 FQNEAQ, per germline (reference sequence).

The rearrangement uses TRBV9 and TRBJ2-5; 15 nucleotides line up with TRBD2. The trim removed 4 bases at V and 1 base at J, leaving 5 bases unmatched. The CDR3 runs to 17 residues. Germline V gives CDR1 SGDLS, CDR2 YYNGEE. CDR3 sequence reads: CASSPGTSGGTQETQYF. The CDR3 coding sequence is TGTGCCAGCAGCCCCGGGACTAGCGGGGGGACCCAAGAGACCCAGTACTTC.

The chain uses TRBV25-1 and TRBJ2-3, with TRBD2 identical over 9 bases. The J segment lost 4 bases and the V segment lost 4 bases, leaving 9 bases of the junction unmatched. CDR3 length: 16 amino acids. Germline V CDR1 and CDR2: MGHDK, SYGVNS. The CDR3 is CASSGLAGDVSDTQYF. The CDR3 DNA is TGTGCCAGCAGTGGCTTAGCGGGGGATGTTTCAGATACGCAGTATTTT.

The chain combines TRBV5-1 with TRBJ2-2, with 8 bases aligning to TRBD1. The ends lost 3 bases at V and 1 base at J; junction bases unmatched: 5. CDR1 and CDR2 (germline): SGHRS, YFSETQ. The CDR3 has 16 residues. CDR3 DNA sequence: TGCGCCAGCAGCTGGACAGGGCTAAGGAACACCGGGGAGCTGTTTTTT. Amino acids: CASSWTGLRNTGELFF.

The chain is built from TRBV5-6 and TRBJ2-7; D possibly corresponds to TRBD1 (5 bases). The V gene's germline CDR1 is SGHDT and CDR2 YYEEEE. This CDR3 is built from 15 residues. V was pared by 2 bases and J by 3 bases, with 15 bases between. The CDR3 sequence is CASSLGASLIYEQYF. In DNA form, the CDR3 reads TGTGCCAGCAGCTTAGGGGCGAGCCTGATCTACGAGCAGTACTTC. Based on the CDR3 plus reference TRBV5-6 and TRBJ2-7, the full variable domain is DAGVTQSPTHLIKTRGQQVTLRCSPKSGHDTVSWYQQALGQGPQFIFQYYEEEERQRGNFPDRFSGHQFPNYSSELNVNALLLGDSALYLCASSLGASLIYEQYFGPGTRLTVT.

By sample share, this clone is medium-sized (0.01 to 0.1%). This chain connects TRBV6-5 to TRBJ1-4; D is undetermined. Germline CDR1 is MNHEY and CDR2 is SVGAGI. The CDR3 is 13 residues long. V was trimmed by 2 bases and J by 5 bases, leaving 6 bases between them. The CDR3 sequence: CASSYRVNEKLFF. The CDR3, as DNA: TGTGCCAGCAGTTACAGAGTAAATGAAAAACTGTTTTTT.

This clone was seen only once. V is TRBV5-6 and J is TRBJ1-4; 8 bases align to TRBD1. The CDR3 contains 14 residues. V lost 4 bases, J lost 7 bases, and 6 bases stayed unmatched. Looked up from germline, CDR1 is SGHDT and CDR2 is YYEEEE. CDR3 region: CASSEPTGGEKLFF. In nucleotides, the CDR3 is TGTGCCAGCAGCGAGCCCACAGGGGGTGAAAAACTGTTTTTT. The full variable domain, in which reference TRBV5-6 and TRBJ1-4 provide the parts outside the CDR3, is DAGVTQSPTHLIKTRGQQVTLRCSPKSGHDTVSWYQQALGQGPQFIFQYYEEEERQRGNFPDRFSGHQFPNYSSELNVNALLLGDSALYLCASSEPTGGEKLFFGSGTQLSVL.

The sample holds a few counts of this clone. The chain combines TRBV6-5 with TRBJ1-2; possible D gene TRBD1, 6 bases. The V and J ends lost 5 bases and 5 bases respectively, with 15 bases between them. CDR1 and CDR2 (germline): MNHEY, SVGAGI. The CDR3 has 14 residues. The CDR3 DNA follows: TGTGCCAGCAGTACCTCGGGAGGGGGATATGGCTACACCTTC. It specifies CASSTSGGGYGYTF.

This CDR3 is CAWSRSEGYTF. DNA for the CDR3: TGTGCCTGGAGTCGAAGCGAGGGCTACACCTTC. V gene TRBV30 combines with J gene TRBJ1-2; D gene uncertain. Germline values: CDR1 GTSNPN, CDR2 SVGIG (reference sequence). V was shortened by 2 bases and J by 8 bases, with 9 bases between the two germline ends. This CDR3 has 11 amino acids.

In DNA form, the CDR3 reads TGTGCCACCAGCAGACCGGGACAGGGGTATGAAAAACTGTTTTTT. Translation: CATSRPGQGYEKLFF. V is TRBV15 and J is TRBJ1-4, with 10 bases fitting TRBD1. J lost 6 bases, V lost 2 bases, and 3 bases had no gene match. The germline V gene has CDR1 LNHNV and CDR2 YYDKDF (reference sequence). There are 15 residues in the CDR3.

The J gene is TRBJ2-5, the V gene TRBV2; D unclear. The CDR3 has 13 amino acids. Trimming took 4 bases from V and 2 from J, leaving 8 bases between them. The V gene's germline CDR1 is SNHLY and CDR2 FYNNEI. CDR3 amino acids: CASSVVLQETQYF. The CDR3 DNA sequence: TGTGCCAGCAGTGTGGTCCTACAAGAGACCCAGTACTTC.

This clone was detected once. The chain uses TRBV5-1 and TRBJ2-4, with 9 bases aligning to TRBD1. Per germline, CDR1 SGHRS and CDR2 YFSETQ. The CDR3 length is 15 residues. Unmatched junction bases numbered 9, after V lost 3 bases and J lost 8 bases. This CDR3 reads CASSSPGQGMDIQYF. In nucleotides, the CDR3 is TGCGCCAGCAGCTCCCCGGGACAGGGCATGGACATTCAGTACTTC.

The chain joins TRBV27 to TRBJ1-1, with D unclear. The CDR3 runs to 13 residues. Per the germline V gene, CDR1 is MNHEY and CDR2 is SMNVEV (reference sequence). V lost 2 bases and J 1 base, leaving 5 bases between the germline ends. Here the CDR3 reads CASSLNTNTEAFF. The CDR3 DNA reads as TGTGCCAGCAGTTTAAACACGAACACTGAAGCTTTCTTT.

The chain joins TRBV6-5 to TRBJ2-7, with TRBD1 matching over 9 bases. With V trimmed by 6 bases and J by 2 bases, 2 bases remained unmatched. The germline CDR1 and CDR2 sequences are MNHEY and SVGAGI. There are 13 residues in the CDR3. The CDR3: CASRGTGPYEQYF. The DNA for the CDR3 is TGTGCCAGCAGAGGGACAGGGCCCTACGAGCAGTACTTC.

This sequence joins TRBV5-1 and TRBJ2-1, with 12 bases matching TRBD2. The CDR3 loop spans 18 amino acids. Germline CDR1 SGHRS, CDR2 YFSETQ. The ends lost 6 bases at V and 5 bases at J; junction bases unmatched: 15. The CDR3 DNA reads TGCGCCAGCAACTTAAACGTTGGACTAGCGGGGACTAACAATGAGCAGTTCTTC. It specifies CASNLNVGLAGTNNEQFF.

The chain has TRBV5-1 and TRBJ2-3; 9 bases match TRBD2. J gave up 2 bases and V 3 bases, and 10 bases lay outside the gene matches. The CDR3 has 17 amino acids. Germline lookup yields CDR1 SGHRS and CDR2 YFSETQ. The CDR3 nucleotides read TGCGCCAGCAGCTCCTGGGGTAGCGGGGGAGACACAGATACGCAGTATTTT. This sequence encodes CASSSWGSGGDTDTQYF.

The rearrangement uses TRBV7-6 and TRBJ2-3; D perhaps matches TRBD2 (5 bases). The CDR3 runs to 15 residues. CDR1 is SGHVS, CDR2 FNYEAQ, per germline. Trimming removed 3 bases from V and 5 bases from J, with 15 bases in between. The CDR3 here is CASSFEGLGKDTQYF. CDR3 coding DNA: TGTGCCAGCAGCTTCGAGGGATTGGGGAAAGATACGCAGTATTTT.

This clone came up once. The chain is built from TRBV7-2 and TRBJ2-3; D might be TRBD2 (6 bases). Trimming took off 5 bases at V and 2 bases at J, with 8 bases between the two ends. Germline CDR1 reads SGHTA; CDR2 reads FQGNSA. The CDR3 loop spans 13 amino acids. The CDR3 protein is CASSPDYTDTQYF. For the CDR3, the DNA is TGTGCCAGCAGCCCGGACTACACAGATACGCAGTATTTT.